A single sample gave rise to the 22 T cell receptor beta chains below, sequenced in a study of blood T cell repertoires in COVID-19. Some clones are missing from TCRdb's copy, which holds only in-frame ones; the method was immunoSEQ multiplex PCR. The data show roughly 110,000 clones, about 85% seen once. Source material: peripheral blood. Source of these receptors: a woman aged 55-70 years with COVID-19, enrolled during active disease.

DNA for the CDR3: TGTGCCAGTAGTGTCGGACAGAGCAATCAGCCCCAGCATTTT. Amino acids: CASSVGQSNQPQHF. This chain uses TRBV19 with TRBJ1-5; weak D call: TRBD1 (6 bases). Per the germline V gene, CDR1 is LNHDA and CDR2 is SQIVND (reference sequence). The CDR3 consists of 14 residues. Trimming cost V 5 bases and J 1 base, with 9 bases left between them.

The DNA of the CDR3 is TGTGCCAGTAGTACCCTCGACAGGGAAAGGGGCTACACCTTC. Encoded protein: CASSTLDRERGYTF. The chain joins TRBV19 to TRBJ1-2, with 7 nucleotides matching TRBD1. The junction had 10 bases not matched to a gene; V was cut back by 4 bases and J by 8 bases. The CDR3 covers 14 residues. CDR1 is LNHDA and CDR2 is SQIVND in the germline V gene (reference sequence).

The chain recombines TRBV6-5 with TRBJ1-3; possibly TRBD1 for D (6 bases). Trimming took 6 bases from V and 2 from J, leaving 11 bases between them. Germline-derived CDR1 and CDR2 are MNHEY and SVGAGI. This CDR3 comprises 14 residues. Here the CDR3 reads CASSPWTAGNTIYF. CDR3 coding DNA: TGTGCCAGCAGCCCCTGGACAGCTGGAAACACCATATATTTT.

This chain connects TRBV2 to TRBJ2-5; maybe TRBD2 (6 bases). Trimming removed 4 bases from V and 7 bases from J, with 13 bases in between. This CDR3 has 13 amino acids. Germline lookup yields CDR1 SNHLY and CDR2 FYNNEI. The CDR3 DNA reads TGTGCCAGCAGTGTGGGACTCGGGGCGACCCAGTACTTC. It translates to CASSVGLGATQYF.

The V call is TRBV29-1, the J call TRBJ2-7, with D unresolved. V was shortened by 4 bases and J by 0 bases, with 7 bases between the two germline ends. The CDR3 has 12 amino acids. Germline assignment: CDR1 SQVTM and CDR2 ANQGSEA. The CDR3: CSVGPNSYEQYF. For the CDR3, the DNA is TGCAGCGTTGGTCCAAACTCCTACGAGCAGTACTTC.

The gene calls are TRBV6-1 and TRBJ2-2; 10 bases are shared with TRBD1. The V and J ends lost 8 bases and 3 bases, in that order; junction bases with no gene match: 3. This CDR3 comprises 14 residues. Germline assignment: CDR1 MNHNS and CDR2 SASEGT. CDR3 bases: TGTGCCAGCCAGGACAGGGGGGACACCGGGGAGCTGTTTTTT. This encodes CASQDRGDTGELFF.

The rearrangement uses TRBV15 and TRBJ2-5; D ambiguous. The germline CDR1 and CDR2 sequences are LNHNV and YYDKDF (reference sequence). V was shortened by 3 bases and J by 7 bases, with 12 bases between the two germline ends. The CDR3 covers 13 residues. DNA for the CDR3: TGTGCCACCAGCAGCCTCCCCTTCGGGACCCAGTACTTC. This encodes CATSSLPFGTQYF.

This chain links TRBV5-1 with TRBJ1-3; 7 bases line up with TRBD1. Germline-derived CDR1 and CDR2 are SGHRS and YFSETQ. CDR3 size: 14 residues. The ends lost 2 bases at V and 2 bases at J; junction bases unmatched: 1. CDR3 protein: CASSLTGAGNTIYF. The DNA for the CDR3 is TGCGCCAGCAGCTTAACAGGGGCTGGAAACACCATATATTTT.

The chain carries TRBV30 and TRBJ1-1, with TRBD1 as a possible D gene (6 bases). Trimming took off 3 bases at V and 4 bases at J, with 21 bases between the two ends. Germline V gene lookup returns CDR1 GTSNPN and CDR2 SVGIG (reference sequence). The CDR3 has 16 amino acids. CDR3 sequence: CAWSSDPTGSATEAFF. The DNA of the CDR3 is TGTGCCTGGAGCTCTGACCCAACAGGGTCGGCCACTGAAGCTTTCTTT.

J is TRBJ2-3 and V is TRBV10-1, with D maybe TRBD1 (5 bases). V shed 6 bases and J shed 0 bases, with 13 bases lying between them. The CDR3 has 15 amino acids. Germline assignment: CDR1 WNHNN and CDR2 SYGVQD (reference sequence). Here the CDR3 reads CASSLQGPSTDTQYF. CDR3 coding DNA: TGCGCCAGCAGCCTTCAGGGTCCTAGCACAGATACGCAGTATTTT.

The gene calls are TRBV19 and TRBJ2-1; 8 bases fit TRBD1. The V gene's germline CDR1 is LNHDA and CDR2 SQIVND (reference sequence). Trimming removed 4 bases from V and 8 bases from J; junction bases left unmatched: 10. CDR3 length: 15 residues. The CDR3 DNA is TGTGCCAGTAGTAAGGGAGGAGGGGACAGGCATGAGCAGTTCTTC. Amino acid sequence: CASSKGGGDRHEQFF.

The chain joins TRBV3-1 (or the pseudogene TRBV3-2) to TRBJ2-7; 8 bases line up with TRBD2. CDR1 and CDR2 (germline): LGHDT, YNNKEL (reference sequence). CDR3 length: 14 amino acids. J gave up 6 bases and V 1 base, and 5 bases lay outside the gene matches. In nucleotides, the CDR3 is TGTGCCAGCAGCCAAGGTGCGGGGGGCGGCGAGCAGTACTTC. This gives the protein CASSQGAGGGEQYF.

The V gene is TRBV12-3 or TRBV12-4, the J gene TRBJ2-3, with D possibly being TRBD2 (6 bases). The CDR3 has 12 residues. Trimming cost V 8 bases and J 3 bases, with 9 bases left between them. Here the CDR3 reads CASGGATDTQYF. In nucleotides, the CDR3 is TGTGCCAGCGGCGGGGCGACAGATACGCAGTATTTT.

The rearrangement links TRBV19 to TRBJ1-1; 7 bases match TRBD1. Trimming took 4 bases from V and 3 from J; bases not matched to a gene: 5. The CDR3 runs to 14 residues. CDR1 LNHDA and CDR2 SQIVND come from the germline V gene (reference sequence). The CDR3 DNA follows: TGTGCCAGTAGTAGGGACAGCGGACACACTGAAGCTTTCTTT. Amino acid sequence: CASSRDSGHTEAFF.

V is TRBV29-1 and J is TRBJ2-5; maybe TRBD1 (6 bases). CDR1 and CDR2 (germline): SQVTM, ANQGSEA. The CDR3 runs 12 residues. Trimming took 7 bases from V and 2 from J, leaving 11 bases between them. In DNA form, the CDR3 reads TGCAGCGACAGAAGGGGGCAAGAGACCCAGTACTTC. Its translation is CSDRRGQETQYF.

This clone was counted only a few times. This chain links TRBV9 with TRBJ1-1, with D possibly being TRBD1 (5 bases). The length of the CDR3 is 15 residues. Trimming left V 4 bases short and J 7 bases short, with 20 bases between. Germline V lookup: CDR1 SGDLS, CDR2 YYNGEE. CDR3 loop: CASSPRGRGVDEAFF. The CDR3 coding sequence is TGTGCCAGCAGCCCCAGAGGTCGGGGGGTAGATGAAGCTTTCTTT.

About this clone itself: The same CDR3 also results from other DNA sequences found in this sample. The chain has TRBV6-6 and TRBJ1-5, with unresolved D. The CDR3 loop spans 12 amino acids. The V gene lost 6 bases and the J gene lost 3 bases, with 6 bases spanning the gap. Germline CDR1 and CDR2: MNHNY and SVGAGI (reference sequence). CDR3 DNA: TGTGCCAGCAGCACAGACAATCAGCCCCAGCATTTT. This gives the protein CASSTDNQPQHF.

The chain carries TRBV11-2 and TRBJ2-1; 10 nucleotides match TRBD2. CDR3 length: 13 amino acids. V gave up 3 bases and J gave up 7 bases; unmatched junction bases: 0. Germline V gene sequence: CDR1 SGHAT, CDR2 FQNNGV. CDR3 sequence reads: CASSLGLANEQFF. CDR3 bases: TGTGCCAGCAGCTTGGGACTAGCGAATGAGCAGTTCTTC.

The chain recombines TRBV7-9 with TRBJ1-4; D may be TRBD1 (6 bases). Trimming removed 5 bases from V and 7 bases from J, with 14 bases in between. The length of the CDR3 is 14 residues. CDR1 and CDR2 from the germline V gene are SEHNR and FQNEAQ (reference sequence). The DNA for the CDR3 is TGTGCCAGCAGCCTACAGGGCAGGGCTGAAAAACTGTTTTTT. It yields the protein CASSLQGRAEKLFF.

The rearrangement uses TRBV7-3 and TRBJ1-2; TRBD1 agrees at 7 bases. The CDR3 is 15 residues long. The ends lost 6 bases at V and 2 bases at J; junction bases unmatched: 9. Germline assignment: CDR1 SGHTA and CDR2 FQGTGA. The CDR3 loop is CASSFHSRGNYGYTF. CDR3 nucleotide sequence: TGTGCCAGCAGTTTTCACTCCAGGGGGAACTATGGCTACACCTTC.

Ten or more counts support this clone. The rearrangement links TRBV10-1 to TRBJ1-2; D call uncertain. The CDR3 length is 13 residues. The V gene's germline CDR1 is WNHNN and CDR2 SYGVQD (reference sequence). V lost 3 bases and J 4 bases, leaving 9 bases between the germline ends. This CDR3 reads CASSDARGYGYTF. In DNA, the CDR3 is TGCGCCAGCAGTGATGCCCGGGGCTATGGCTACACCTTC.

The chain is built from TRBV25-1 and TRBJ1-3; no reliable D call. Germline V lookup: CDR1 MGHDK, CDR2 SYGVNS. Trimming pared 1 base from V and 0 bases from J, leaving 10 bases between. The CDR3 is 16 amino acids. CDR3 sequence reads: CASSEFGVSSGNTIYF. Here the CDR3 DNA reads TGTGCCAGCAGTGAATTCGGTGTGAGCTCTGGAAACACCATATATTTT. Filled out from reference TRBV25-1 and TRBJ1-3, the complete variable domain reads EADIYQTPRYLVIGTGKKITLECSQTMGHDKMYWYQQDPGMELHLIHYSYGVNSTEKGDLSSESTVSRIRTEHFPLTLESARPSHTSQYLCASSEFGVSSGNTIYFGEGSWLTVV.